This T cell receptor (beta chain) came from a study of OX40 agonist ivuxolimab in advanced cancers. Whole-study findings and limits: Expanded clones tended on average to be more numerous among CD8+ T cells than CD4+. The study did not work out the antigen specificity of the expanded peripheral T cells. Among the nonresponders, some also had low normalized T-cell clonal expansion.

Between the trimmed V and J ends, which lost 4 bases and 1 base, there was a span of 10 bases. CDR3 length: 14 residues. The germline V gene has CDR1 ENHRY and CDR2 SYGVKD. Blood specimens came from baseline, cycle 4 day 1, and cycle 7 day 1. Of note for this clone: Its target is unknown.

Repertoires were generated with immunoSEQ multiplex PCR, while TCRdb's copy carries only in-frame clones and drops some. The sample lists roughly 50,000 clones; 77% were seen once. The material sequenced was CD4+ or CD8+ T cells sorted from blood, taken in a trial of the OX40 agonist ivuxolimab. This sequence was found in an adult with an advanced solid tumor such as melanoma, head and neck, liver or kidney cancer. V usage is TRBV10-3 and J usage is TRBJ1-1; D possibly corresponds to TRBD1 (6 bases). In DNA form, the CDR3 reads TGTGCCATCAGTGCGGGGACAAGGAACACTGAAGCTTTCTTT. Amino acid sequence: CAISAGTRNTEAFF.